This T cell receptor beta chain originates from a study of identical twins. Study-wide results and caveats: Twin-shared out-of-frame alpha sequences showed excess low generation probability.

Via MiXCR, TCRdb re-called the 5' RACE reads, giving one row per CDR3 protein. The table lists hundreds of thousands of distinct CDR3 sequences, approximately 7% of them singletons. Donors were all healthy Caucasians. Worth noting for this clonotype: The antigen is unknown.

V lost 5 bases and J lost 2; bases outside the gene matches: 13. This CDR3 spans 18 amino acids. Germline CDR1 MNHNS, CDR2 SASEGT. The sample also formed part of further work on yellow fever vaccine responses in identical twins.

This receptor was taken from a woman aged 18-29 years in good health. The sequenced sample was memory (CD45RO+) T cells sorted from blood. This chain joins TRBV6-1 and TRBJ2-3; TRBD1 aligns across 10 bases. DNA for the CDR3: TGTGCCAGCAGTAACCCCCGGGACAGGGGTTTGTACACAGATACGCAGTATTTT. Translation: CASSNPRDRGLYTDTQYF.